The 32 T cell receptor beta chains in this list originate from one sample, sequenced in a study of T-cell reconstitution after alpha-beta-depleted transplantation in children. A TCRbeta library incorporating unique molecular identifiers was prepared. MiXCR was run by TCRdb on the PCR reads, yielding one entry per CDR3 protein. The profile shows 45,000 to 55,000 distinct CDR3 sequences, around 9% of them singletons. The material was PBMCs, mostly from graft donor cells, obtained 60 days after TCRalphabeta/CD19-depleted stem cell transplant. The receptors originated from a male patient between 2 and 15 years old who had a stem cell transplant for chronic granulomatous disease, so the T cells may come from the graft donor.

This clonotype was seen ten or more times. This sequence joins TRBV11-2 and TRBJ2-7; D is tentatively TRBD1 or TRBD2 (5 bases each). Germline CDR1 SGHAT, CDR2 FQNNGV. The CDR3 has 15 amino acids. Trimming shortened V by 5 bases and J by 4 bases, and 18 bases separated the two germline ends. The CDR3 DNA is TGTGCCAGCAGCCCCCTGAGGGGCGTCGGTTACGAGCAGTACTTC. Encoded protein: CASSPLRGVGYEQYF.

This clonotype was seen only a few times. The chain combines TRBV20-1 with TRBJ2-7, with TRBD1 identical over 7 bases. Trimming cost V 7 bases and J 9 bases; bases outside gene matches: 15. The CDR3 has 13 amino acids. Per germline, CDR1 DFQATT and CDR2 SNEGSKA (reference sequence). CDR3 nucleotides: TGCAGTGTCCCGGGACAGAAGTCGGTCGGGCAGTACTTC. It yields the protein CSVPGQKSVGQYF.

This clonotype was picked up many times. The genes are TRBV7-2 and TRBJ2-3; D gene uncertain. The CDR3 spans 14 residues. CDR1 and CDR2 (germline): SGHTA, FQGNSA. With 1 base removed from V and 2 bases from J, the gap between germline ends came to 7 bases. DNA of the CDR3: TGTGCCAGCAGCTTAGAACCCTACACAGATACGCAGTATTTT. As protein: CASSLEPYTDTQYF.

This clonotype has ten or more counts. CDR3 protein: CASSSGMETQYF. CDR3 in DNA: TGTGCCAGCTCGTCGGGAATGGAGACCCAGTACTTC. The genes are TRBV18 and TRBJ2-5, with TRBD2 as a possible D gene (5 bases). Germline assignment: CDR1 KGHSH and CDR2 LQKENI. There are 12 residues in the CDR3. With 6 bases removed from V and 5 bases from J, the gap between germline ends came to 10 bases.

This clonotype was observed many times. The chain has TRBV7-2 and TRBJ2-7; D is perhaps TRBD2 (5 bases). The germline V and J ends were trimmed by 3 bases and 3 bases, with 9 bases remaining between them. CDR1 is SGHTA, CDR2 FQGNSA, per germline. The CDR3 sequence is 13 residues long. The CDR3 coding sequence is TGTGCCAGCAGCTTTAGCGACTTCTACGAGCAGTACTTC. Its translation: CASSFSDFYEQYF.

This clonotype has at least ten counts. CDR3 sequence (DNA): TGTGCCAGCAGCGTAGGACCCCTGGCGGGAGGTGGCTACAATGAGCAGTTCTTC. Amino acid sequence: CASSVGPLAGGGYNEQFF. The chain uses TRBV9 and TRBJ2-1; 8 bases map to TRBD2. Germline CDR1 SGDLS, CDR2 YYNGEE. V shed 0 bases, J shed 3 bases, and the junction held 11 bases outside the gene matches. The CDR3 runs 18 residues.

In this sample, this clonotype turned up many times. The rearrangement links TRBV5-1 to TRBJ2-2, with D hard to call. Per the germline V gene, CDR1 is SGHRS and CDR2 is YFSETQ. V gave up 4 bases and J gave up 6 bases, with 4 bases separating them. This CDR3 region has 11 residues. DNA of the CDR3: TGCGCCAGCAGCCGATCCGGGGAGCTGTTTTTT. It encodes CASSRSGELFF.

V usage is TRBV20-1 and J usage is TRBJ2-3; TRBD1 matches at 9 bases. The CDR3 runs to 18 residues. Trimming removed 2 bases from V and 3 bases from J; junction bases left unmatched: 15. Germline V gene sequence: CDR1 DFQATT, CDR2 SNEGSKA (reference sequence). The CDR3 sequence: CSARPTYGDRASTDTQYF. The CDR3 DNA follows: TGCAGTGCTAGACCCACTTACGGGGACAGGGCGTCAACAGATACGCAGTATTTT.

This clonotype was seen more than once but under ten times. V usage is TRBV7-2 and J usage is TRBJ1-5, with D uncertain. Germline values: CDR1 SGHTA, CDR2 FQGNSA. V shed 7 bases and J shed 1 base, with 14 bases lying between them. This CDR3 contains 15 residues. CDR3 amino acids: CASNIGGSSNQPQHF. In DNA, the CDR3 is TGTGCCAGCAACATAGGAGGGTCGAGCAATCAGCCCCAGCATTTT.

At least ten counts were recorded for this clonotype. The chain joins TRBV18 to TRBJ2-5; D unclear. This CDR3 region has 11 residues. The germline V and J ends were trimmed by 4 bases and 1 base, with 1 base remaining between them. CDR1 is KGHSH, CDR2 LQKENI, per germline. The CDR3 is CASSLQETQYF. The CDR3 coding sequence is TGTGCCAGCTCACTCCAAGAGACCCAGTACTTC.

This clonotype was observed many times. The chain links TRBV20-1 to TRBJ2-5; tentatively, D is TRBD2 (5 bases). This CDR3 is built from 13 residues. Germline V gives CDR1 DFQATT, CDR2 SNEGSKA (reference sequence). V shed 6 bases and J shed 1 base, with 12 bases lying between them. CDR3 in amino acids: CSALLTSQETQYF. The CDR3 DNA reads as TGCAGTGCCCTATTAACTAGCCAAGAGACCCAGTACTTC.

The chain links TRBV20-1 to TRBJ2-2; no firm D call. The CDR3 runs to 12 residues. Trimming took 2 bases from V and 3 from J, leaving 4 bases between them. The germline V gene has CDR1 DFQATT and CDR2 SNEGSKA (reference sequence). Written as DNA, the CDR3 is TGCAGTGCTAGACAGGACACCGGGGAGCTGTTTTTT. This gives the protein CSARQDTGELFF.

In this sample, this clonotype turned up many times. The CDR3 DNA reads TGTGCCAGCAGTTACTGGGAGGAGCAGTTCTTC. Residues: CASSYWEEQFF. The chain recombines TRBV28 with TRBJ2-1; TRBD2 is a possible D gene (5 bases). The CDR3 spans 11 residues. Per germline, CDR1 MDHEN and CDR2 SYDVKM. V was trimmed by 4 bases and J by 10 bases, leaving 8 bases between them.

This clonotype was detected a few times. The chain carries TRBV7-2 and TRBJ2-7, with TRBD1 matching 8 bases. Germline V gene lookup returns CDR1 SGHTA and CDR2 FQGNSA. The CDR3 totals 17 residues. V trimming: 4 bases; J trimming: 0 bases; junction bases outside the gene matches: 11. In nucleotides, the CDR3 is TGTGCCAGCAGCTACTGGGACTCGGGACAGGTCTCCTACGAGCAGTACTTC. The encoded protein is CASSYWDSGQVSYEQYF.

This clonotype turned up a few times. The CDR3 nucleotides read TGCAGTGCTAGGGGGCGCGGGAGAAGGGAGACCCAGTACTTC. Protein sequence: CSARGRGRRETQYF. The V and J genes are TRBV20-1 and TRBJ2-5; TRBD2 agrees at 7 bases. The germline V gene encodes CDR1 DFQATT and CDR2 SNEGSKA (reference sequence). The CDR3 is made up of 14 amino acids. V dropped 3 bases and J dropped 5; count of bases not matched to a gene: 9.

This clonotype appeared many times. The V call is TRBV7-2, the J call TRBJ2-2, with D possibly TRBD2 on 6 matching bases. CDR3 length equals 16 residues. Germline CDR1 SGHTA, CDR2 FQGNSA. V was clipped by 3 bases and J by 3 bases, with 14 bases between them. The CDR3 protein is CASSFLRGGYTGELFF. The CDR3 bases are TGTGCCAGCAGCTTCCTGCGGGGCGGGTACACCGGGGAGCTGTTTTTT.

V is TRBV28 and J is TRBJ1-1, with a weak D call TRBD1 (5 bases). CDR1 MDHEN and CDR2 SYDVKM come from the germline V gene. The V end was cut by 7 bases, the J end by 4 bases, with 10 bases between. The CDR3 is made up of 12 amino acids. The CDR3 bases are TGTGCCAGCACGGGACCGACCACTGAAGCTTTCTTT. Translated, it gives CASTGPTTEAFF.

The rearrangement joins TRBV20-1 to TRBJ2-5, with 9 bases aligning to TRBD2. The junction had 9 bases not matched to a gene; V was cut back by 3 bases and J by 4 bases. The CDR3 loop spans 15 amino acids. CDR1 is DFQATT and CDR2 is SNEGSKA in the germline V gene (reference sequence). As DNA, the CDR3 is TGCAGTGCTAGGGCCTATAGCGGGAGTCGAGAGACCCAGTACTTC. Translation gives CSARAYSGSRETQYF.

The table lists this clonotype with many counts. The J gene is TRBJ2-3, the V gene TRBV11-2; 15 bases fit TRBD2. The V and J ends lost 5 bases and 8 bases, in that order; junction bases with no gene match: 8. Germline V gene lookup returns CDR1 SGHAT and CDR2 FQNNGV. The length of the CDR3 is 16 residues. The CDR3 region is CASSRGLAGGPGTQYF. The CDR3 DNA reads as TGTGCCAGCAGCCGCGGACTAGCGGGAGGGCCAGGTACGCAGTATTTT.

In its sample, this clonotype was seen many times. The chain carries TRBV7-8 and TRBJ2-1; 15 bases align to TRBD2. The CDR3 is made up of 17 amino acids. V was clipped by 0 bases and J by 6 bases; unmatched bases: 3. CDR1 and CDR2 (germline): SGHVS, FQNEAQ. CDR3 protein: CASSLAKGLAGGNEQFF. In DNA form, the CDR3 reads TGTGCCAGCAGCTTAGCGAAGGGACTAGCGGGAGGCAATGAGCAGTTCTTC.

This clonotype was recorded at least ten times. The chain carries TRBV12-3 or TRBV12-4 and TRBJ2-3, with D perhaps TRBD1 (5 bases). With 6 bases removed from V and 3 bases from J, the gap between germline ends came to 16 bases. The CDR3 spans 15 residues. The CDR3 loop reads CASRTQTVMTDTQYF. DNA of the CDR3: TGTGCCAGCAGAACCCAGACAGTGATGACAGATACGCAGTATTTT.

This clonotype is categorized as medium-sized. V gene TRBV5-1 combines with J gene TRBJ2-2; D uncertain. V lost 0 bases, J lost 3 bases, and 9 bases lay in between. This CDR3 spans 15 amino acids. The germline gives CDR1 SGHRS, CDR2 YFSETQ. CDR3 DNA sequence: TGCGCCAGCAGCTTGGACAGTTTGGACACCGGGGAGCTGTTTTTT. Translating it yields CASSLDSLDTGELFF.

This clonotype was detected ten times or more. CDR3 in amino acids: CASSDRVVKMNTEAFF. The CDR3 DNA follows: TGTGCCAGCAGTGACAGGGTAGTTAAGATGAACACTGAAGCTTTCTTT. The chain employs TRBV12-3 or TRBV12-4 and TRBJ1-1, with 7 bases matching TRBD1. There are 16 residues in the CDR3. Trimming at V came to 5 bases and at J to 0 bases, leaving 9 bases not matched to a gene.

This clonotype was detected ten times or more. The CDR3 is CASSPRRDRGHPVHTGELFF. DNA of the CDR3: TGTGCCAGCAGCCCTCGTCGGGACAGGGGGCATCCCGTCCACACCGGGGAGCTGTTTTTT. The chain carries TRBV7-8 and TRBJ2-2, with 12 bases fitting TRBD1. After removal of 5 bases from V and 3 bases from J, the junction contained 16 bases not matched to a gene. The CDR3 is made up of 20 amino acids. Germline CDR1 reads SGHVS; CDR2 reads FQNEAQ.

This clonotype came up many times. The chain joins TRBV6-5 to TRBJ2-1; D is uncertain. Germline assignment: CDR1 MNHEY and CDR2 SVGAGI. V was cut by 6 bases and J by 7 bases, with 7 bases left in between. CDR3 length equals 11 residues. CDR3 nucleotide sequence: TGTGCCAGCAGGGGATTGAATGAGCAGTTCTTC. Its translation is CASRGLNEQFF.

Turning to this clonotype: A much larger clone lies one base from this, so it may be a read error. The gene calls are TRBV6-5 and TRBJ1-3; tentative D call: TRBD1 (5 bases). The CDR3 extends over 15 amino acids. Germline V gene lookup returns CDR1 MNHEY and CDR2 SVGAGI. CDR3 DNA sequence: TGTGCCAGGAGTTACTCGTCGGGGGCTGGAAACACCATATATTTT. Amino acid sequence: CARSYSSGAGNTIYF.

The genes are TRBV6-5 and TRBJ2-3; the D gene is possibly TRBD2 (7 bases). CDR3 size: 15 residues. Germline V CDR1 and CDR2: MNHEY, SVGAGI. The V end lost 0 bases, the J end lost 14 bases, and 21 bases lay between the germline ends. The CDR3 protein is CASSYSYDFGGQWYF. Here the CDR3 DNA reads TGTGCCAGCAGTTACTCCTATGATTTCGGGGGGCAATGGTATTTT.

Many counts were recorded for this clonotype. The chain links TRBV11-2 to TRBJ2-2, with D uncertain. This CDR3 has 13 residues. Trimming took off 0 bases at V and 6 bases at J, with 5 bases between the two ends. In germline, CDR1 is SGHAT, CDR2 FQNNGV. CDR3 DNA: TGTGCCAGCAGCTTAGATCGTGCCGGGGAGCTGTTTTTT. This translates into CASSLDRAGELFF.

There are many counts of this clonotype. This sequence joins TRBV11-2 and TRBJ2-6; D is possibly TRBD2 (6 bases). Looked up from germline, CDR1 is SGHAT and CDR2 is FQNNGV. The CDR3 is made up of 14 amino acids. Trimming removed 5 bases at V and 13 bases at J, with 18 bases between. In DNA, the CDR3 is TGTGCCAGCAGCCCGCGGCGGGACTCTCCGGTCCTGACTTTC. Translating gives CASSPRRDSPVLTF.

This clonotype was recorded at least ten times. The chain combines TRBV25-1 with TRBJ1-1; tentative D call: TRBD1 (5 bases). The V gene lost 5 bases and the J gene lost 3 bases, with 10 bases spanning the gap. Germline lookup yields CDR1 MGHDK and CDR2 SYGVNS. The CDR3 is made up of 13 amino acids. As DNA, the CDR3 is TGTGCCAGCAGTAAAACGGGGGACACTGAAGCTTTCTTT. Its translation: CASSKTGDTEAFF. Full variable domain (remainder filled in from reference TRBV25-1 and TRBJ1-1): EADIYQTPRYLVIGTGKKITLECSQTMGHDKMYWYQQDPGMELHLIHYSYGVNSTEKGDLSSESTVSRIRTEHFPLTLESARPSHTSQYLCASSKTGDTEAFFGQGTRLTVV.

This clonotype has at least ten counts. V is TRBV27 and J is TRBJ2-1; 11 bases are shared with TRBD2. J gave up 0 bases and V 7 bases, and 5 bases lay outside the gene matches. CDR1 MNHEY and CDR2 SMNVEV come from the germline V gene (reference sequence). The CDR3 totals 16 residues. The CDR3 sequence: CASKGLAVSSYNEQFF. DNA for the CDR3: TGTGCCAGCAAGGGACTAGCGGTGAGCTCCTACAATGAGCAGTTCTTC.

The chain links TRBV3-1 to TRBJ1-1; 9 bases map to TRBD1. This CDR3 spans 17 amino acids. The germline CDR1 and CDR2 sequences are LGHDT and YNNKEL (reference sequence). Trimming removed 3 bases from V and 0 bases from J; junction bases left unmatched: 8. CDR3 in DNA: TGTGCCAGCAGCCAGGAGGGACAGGGTAAAATGAACACTGAAGCTTTCTTT. Amino acids: CASSQEGQGKMNTEAFF.